The 32 T cell receptor beta chains listed next were all sequenced from one sample in a study of T cells after yellow fever vaccination. TCRdb processed the 5' RACE reads anew with MiXCR; each CDR3 protein has one entry. The repertoire holds some 420,000 distinct CDR3 sequences, 15% to 20% seen once, with roughly a sixth in the top ten. Sequenced here: PBMCs, sampled before the yellow fever booster vaccination. These receptors were taken from a man younger than 35 who received the YFV17D yellow fever vaccine.

This clonotype occurred a few times. V is TRBV6-5 and J is TRBJ2-1; tentatively, D is TRBD1 (5 bases). Trimming cost V 2 bases and J 1 base, with 12 bases left between them. From germline, CDR1 is MNHEY and CDR2 SVGAGI. This CDR3 has 16 amino acids. The CDR3, as DNA: TGTGCCAGCAGTTACCAGGGCGCCAGATCCTACAATGAGCAGTTCTTC. The encoded protein is CASSYQGARSYNEQFF.

This clonotype occurred many times. The chain couples TRBV11-2 to TRBJ2-1; 7 nucleotides line up with TRBD2. CDR3 size: 15 residues. With V trimmed by 2 bases and J by 5 bases, 6 bases remained unmatched. CDR1 is SGHAT, CDR2 FQNNGV, per germline. The CDR3 reads CASSLLWGGNNEQFF. The CDR3 DNA sequence: TGTGCCAGCAGCTTATTGTGGGGGGGAAACAATGAGCAGTTCTTC.

This clonotype occurred a few times. The chain links TRBV18 to TRBJ1-1, with D uncertain. The CDR3 is 16 amino acids. The germline V and J ends were trimmed by 6 bases and 1 base, with 18 bases remaining between them. Germline V gene lookup returns CDR1 KGHSH and CDR2 LQKENI. This CDR3 reads CASSQSRYGQNTEAFF. In DNA form, the CDR3 reads TGTGCCAGCTCCCAGAGTCGGTACGGGCAGAACACTGAAGCTTTCTTT.

This clonotype was counted only a few times. The chain combines TRBV6-6 with TRBJ2-7; a possible D gene is TRBD1 (6 bases). The ends were cut back, 0 bases at V and 2 bases at J, with 8 bases in the middle. Looked up from germline, CDR1 is MNHNY and CDR2 is SVGAGI (reference sequence). The CDR3 has 14 residues. The DNA of the CDR3 is TGTGCCAGCAGTTACTCAGAGGGGGCCTACGAGCAGTACGTC. Translating it yields CASSYSEGAYEQYV.

This clonotype was detected only a few times. V gene TRBV20-1 combines with J gene TRBJ2-4, with 9 positions matching TRBD2. CDR3 size: 18 residues. The ends lost 0 bases at V and 0 bases at J; junction bases unmatched: 9. Germline CDR1 and CDR2: DFQATT and SNEGSKA (reference sequence). In nucleotides, the CDR3 is TGCAGTGCTAGAGATTCCCAGCGGGGGGTCCGAGCCAAAAACATTCAGTACTTC. Amino acid sequence: CSARDSQRGVRAKNIQYF.

The table lists this clonotype with a few counts. This chain links TRBV5-1 with TRBJ2-2; D remains unclear. The germline V gene has CDR1 SGHRS and CDR2 YFSETQ. Trimming took off 0 bases at V and 4 bases at J, with 13 bases between the two ends. The CDR3 has 16 residues. CDR3 sequence: CASSLVGRGFTGELFF. The DNA for the CDR3 is TGCGCCAGCAGCTTGGTAGGGCGTGGATTCACCGGGGAGCTGTTTTTT. Full variable domain (rest looked up from reference TRBV5-1 and TRBJ2-2): KAGVTQTPRYLIKTRGQQVTLSCSPISGHRSVSWYQQTPGQGLQFLFEYFSETQRNKGNFPGRFSGRQFSNSRSEMNVSTLELGDSALYLCASSLVGRGFTGELFFGEGSRLTVL.

The chain is built from TRBV4-3 and TRBJ2-1, with a weak D call TRBD2 (6 bases). CDR3 length: 16 residues. Trimming stripped 6 bases from V and 0 bases from J, with 15 bases between. The germline gives CDR1 LGHNA, CDR2 YSLEER. The CDR3 nucleotides are TGCGCCAGCAGTCCGGCGGGGCCAAGCTCCTACAATGAGCAGTTCTTC. Translated, it gives CASSPAGPSSYNEQFF.

This chain links TRBV5-1 with TRBJ1-4; D uncertain. The V gene lost 0 bases and the J gene lost 0 bases, with 12 bases spanning the gap. Germline V lookup: CDR1 SGHRS, CDR2 YFSETQ. The CDR3 contains 17 residues. CDR3 region: CASSLGPHTATNEKLFF. CDR3 sequence (DNA): TGCGCCAGCAGCTTGGGCCCGCATACTGCAACTAATGAAAAACTGTTTTTT.

The gene calls are TRBV4-1 and TRBJ1-2; perhaps TRBD1 as D (6 bases). The V end was cut by 0 bases, the J end by 2 bases, with 7 bases between. Germline lookup yields CDR1 MGHRA and CDR2 YSYEKL. The CDR3 runs 14 residues. The CDR3 DNA reads TGCGCCAGCAGCCAAGAAGGGGGAAACTATGGCTACACCTTC. The encoded protein is CASSQEGGNYGYTF.

The V and J genes are TRBV5-6 and TRBJ2-3, with D possibly being TRBD1 (5 bases). This CDR3 is 15 amino acids long. The V end was cut by 2 bases, the J end by 4 bases, with 14 bases between. Germline CDR1 is SGHDT and CDR2 is YYEEEE. This CDR3 reads CASSFGQGLADTQYF. DNA of the CDR3: TGTGCCAGCAGCTTTGGTCAGGGTTTGGCAGATACGCAGTATTTT.

V is TRBV9 and J is TRBJ1-2; TRBD1 matches 11 bases. The CDR3 has 16 amino acids. J gave up 2 bases and V 7 bases, and 10 bases lay outside the gene matches. Per the germline V gene, CDR1 is SGDLS and CDR2 is YYNGEE. The CDR3 DNA sequence: TGTGCCAGCGGAGAACCGGGACAGGGGGTAAACTATGGCTACACCTTC. Protein sequence: CASGEPGQGVNYGYTF.

The chain joins TRBV2 to TRBJ1-2, with 9 bases that match TRBD1. V shed 4 bases, J shed 8 bases, and the junction held 5 bases outside the gene matches. The germline V gene encodes CDR1 SNHLY and CDR2 FYNNEI. The CDR3 consists of 13 residues. The CDR3 region is CASSAQGAGGYTF. For the CDR3, the DNA is TGTGCCAGCAGTGCACAGGGGGCGGGGGGCTACACCTTC.

The table lists this clonotype with a few counts. This sequence joins TRBV7-2 and TRBJ1-1; 8 nucleotides line up with TRBD1. The CDR3 totals 15 residues. CDR1 is SGHTA and CDR2 is FQGNSA in the germline V gene. J was trimmed by 1 base and V by 6 bases; bases with no gene match: 7. In DNA, the CDR3 is TGTGCCAGCAGGACTTGGACAGGGAAGAACACTGAAGCTTTCTTT. Amino acid sequence: CASRTWTGKNTEAFF.

CDR3 nucleotide sequence: TGTGCCAGCAGCTTAGACAGGGGGCACCACAATGAGCAGTTCTTC. Residues: CASSLDRGHHNEQFF. The rearrangement uses TRBV11-1 and TRBJ2-1; TRBD1 agrees at 9 bases. The germline gives CDR1 SGHAT, CDR2 FQDESV (reference sequence). The CDR3 runs 15 residues. With V trimmed by 1 base and J by 5 bases, 3 bases remained unmatched.

The table lists this clonotype with a few counts. The rearrangement uses TRBV10-3 and TRBJ1-1; possible D gene TRBD1, 6 bases. The CDR3 sequence is 16 residues long. The germline V gene encodes CDR1 ENHRY and CDR2 SYGVKD. Trimming pared 0 bases from V and 2 bases from J, leaving 13 bases between. CDR3 sequence reads: CAISESTQGTNTEAFF. For the CDR3, the DNA is TGTGCCATCAGTGAGTCGACTCAGGGGACTAACACTGAAGCTTTCTTT.

The gene calls are TRBV27 and TRBJ2-1; 10 nucleotides line up with TRBD2. Germline V lookup: CDR1 MNHEY, CDR2 SMNVEV (reference sequence). CDR3 length: 15 amino acids. The ends lost 7 bases at V and 3 bases at J; junction bases unmatched: 6. As DNA, the CDR3 is TGTGCCAGCAAGTTCCTAGCGGGGGACTACAATGAGCAGTTCTTC. It yields the protein CASKFLAGDYNEQFF.

This chain uses TRBV25-1 with TRBJ1-1, with 7 bases that match TRBD1. V gave up 2 bases and J gave up 5 bases; unmatched junction bases: 5. The germline gives CDR1 MGHDK, CDR2 SYGVNS. The CDR3 totals 14 residues. Written as DNA, the CDR3 is TGTGCCAGCAGTGAAAGCGGCAGGGGGACTGAAGCTTTCTTT. Protein product: CASSESGRGTEAFF. Looking up the rest from reference TRBV25-1 and TRBJ1-1 gives the full variable domain: EADIYQTPRYLVIGTGKKITLECSQTMGHDKMYWYQQDPGMELHLIHYSYGVNSTEKGDLSSESTVSRIRTEHFPLTLESARPSHTSQYLCASSESGRGTEAFFGQGTRLTVV.

The chain employs TRBV2 and TRBJ2-7; 7 bases are shared with TRBD1. V shed 3 bases and J 2 bases; nucleotides not matched to a gene: 7. Per the germline V gene, CDR1 is SNHLY and CDR2 is FYNNEI. This CDR3 has 15 amino acids. In nucleotides, the CDR3 is TGTGCCAGCAGTGACTCCGGGACAGCAACCTACGAGCAGTACGTC. It encodes CASSDSGTATYEQYV.

V gene TRBV4-1 combines with J gene TRBJ2-7; no clear D. CDR1 is MGHRA, CDR2 YSYEKL, per germline. The CDR3 loop spans 12 amino acids. V gave up 0 bases and J gave up 5 bases, with 5 bases separating them. CDR3 loop: CASSQDPDEQYF. DNA of the CDR3: TGCGCCAGCAGCCAAGATCCGGACGAGCAGTACTTC.

This clonotype was detected ten times or more. The chain employs TRBV7-2 and TRBJ1-1, with D perhaps matching TRBD1 (5 bases). V was trimmed by 5 bases and J by 1 base, leaving 17 bases between them. This CDR3 contains 16 residues. Germline-derived CDR1 and CDR2 are SGHTA and FQGNSA. CDR3 DNA sequence: TGTGCCAGCAGCCTAATGGGGGTCCCCCAGAACACTGAAGCTTTCTTT. Protein product: CASSLMGVPQNTEAFF.

CDR3 DNA sequence: TGCAGTGCTAAAAGGGGGAACTACGAGCAGTACTTC. Residues: CSAKRGNYEQYF. V and J are TRBV20-1 and TRBJ2-7, with D possibly matching TRBD1 (6 bases). V gave up 4 bases and J gave up 3 bases, with 10 bases separating them. The CDR3 is 12 amino acids. Germline loops: CDR1 DFQATT, CDR2 SNEGSKA (reference sequence).

This clonotype turned up a few times. The genes are TRBV6-5 and TRBJ2-2; 10 nucleotides agree with TRBD1. The V and J ends lost 6 bases and 0 bases, in that order; junction bases with no gene match: 1. CDR3 size: 15 residues. Germline CDR1 is MNHEY and CDR2 is SVGAGI. The CDR3 region has the DNA TGTGCCAGCAGGGGGACAGGGGCGAACACCGGGGAGCTGTTTTTT. Its translation is CASRGTGANTGELFF.

This clonotype was counted a few times. The chain carries TRBV7-9 and TRBJ2-1; possible D gene TRBD2, 6 bases. The CDR3 has 14 residues. Germline V lookup: CDR1 SEHNR, CDR2 FQNEAQ (reference sequence). V was shortened by 5 bases and J by 9 bases, with 17 bases between the two germline ends. The CDR3 is CASSLPTPGLEQFF. The CDR3 DNA follows: TGTGCCAGCAGCCTTCCCACACCGGGACTTGAGCAGTTCTTC. Drawing the rest from reference TRBV7-9 and TRBJ2-1, the complete variable domain is DTGVSQNPRHKITKRGQNVTFRCDPISEHNRLYWYRQTLGQGPEFLTYFQNEAQLEKSRLLSDRFSAERPKGSFSTLEIQRTEQGDSAMYLCASSLPTPGLEQFFGPGTRLTVL.

This chain uses TRBV12-3 or TRBV12-4 with TRBJ2-3, with 7 bases that match TRBD1. Trimming at V came to 5 bases and at J to 5 bases, leaving 4 bases not matched to a gene. CDR3 length equals 13 residues. Here the CDR3 reads CASSKNRGDTQYF. The CDR3 DNA sequence: TGTGCCAGCAGTAAAAACAGGGGAGATACGCAGTATTTT.

The chain has TRBV5-6 and TRBJ2-5; the D is unclear. V was clipped by 2 bases and J by 2 bases, with 16 bases between them. Germline V gene sequence: CDR1 SGHDT, CDR2 YYEEEE. The CDR3 sequence is 16 residues long. The CDR3 coding sequence is TGTGCCAGCAGCTTCCTTTCTGGCAGGTGGCAAGAGACCCAGTACTTC. The encoded protein is CASSFLSGRWQETQYF.

The rearrangement joins TRBV7-9 to TRBJ2-1; 7 bases are shared with TRBD1. V trimming: 5 bases; J trimming: 5 bases; junction bases outside the gene matches: 9. The CDR3 sequence is 15 residues long. The germline gives CDR1 SEHNR, CDR2 FQNEAQ (reference sequence). The CDR3: CASSPRGFRDNEQFF. The CDR3 DNA reads as TGTGCCAGCAGCCCCAGGGGGTTCAGGGACAATGAGCAGTTCTTC.

Many counts were recorded for this clonotype. This chain joins TRBV20-1 and TRBJ2-7; no definite D call. The CDR3 sequence is 12 residues long. CDR1 and CDR2 from the germline V gene are DFQATT and SNEGSKA (reference sequence). Trimming left V 0 bases short and J 5 bases short, with 8 bases between. The CDR3 sequence: CSARDGSNEQYF. Written as DNA, the CDR3 is TGCAGTGCTAGAGATGGGTCGAACGAGCAGTACTTC.

The gene calls are TRBV21-1 and TRBJ2-1; the table's D call TRBD1 went unverified against the DNA. TRBV21-1 is listed as a pseudogene. The CDR3 consists of 17 residues. CDR3 residues: CALRARLPPSSYNEQFF. As DNA, the CDR3 is TGTGCCTTACGGGCGAGGCTACCCCCTAGCTCCTACAATGAGCAGTTCTTC.

This clonotype has more than one count but fewer than ten. This chain joins TRBV9 and TRBJ1-1; 8 positions match TRBD1. The CDR3 sequence is 15 residues long. V gave up 2 bases and J gave up 6 bases; unmatched junction bases: 9. Germline CDR1 and CDR2: SGDLS and YYNGEE. This CDR3 reads CASSVDRGREAEAFF. The CDR3 DNA is TGTGCCAGCAGCGTTGACAGGGGTCGGGAGGCTGAAGCTTTCTTT.

The V call is TRBV6-5, the J call TRBJ2-7; tentatively, D is TRBD1 (6 bases). V dropped 8 bases and J dropped 4 bases, with 18 bases sitting between them. The CDR3 has 14 amino acids. Germline assignment: CDR1 MNHEY and CDR2 SVGAGI. This CDR3 is CASSFLTGPYEQYF. DNA for the CDR3: TGTGCCAGCTCTTTTTTGACAGGCCCATACGAGCAGTACTTC.

The rearrangement links TRBV10-1 to TRBJ2-4; D is ambiguous. The CDR3 totals 13 residues. The germline CDR1 and CDR2 sequences are WNHNN and SYGVQD (reference sequence). Deletions cut 8 bases from V and 7 bases from J, with 15 bases between. CDR3 sequence reads: CASAEEIGNIQYF. DNA for the CDR3: TGCGCCAGCGCAGAGGAAATCGGGAACATTCAGTACTTC.

A few counts support this clonotype. The chain is built from TRBV25-1 and TRBJ2-7; D remains unclear. This CDR3 has 15 residues. V lost 1 base and J 2 bases, leaving 12 bases between the germline ends. CDR1 and CDR2 (germline): MGHDK, SYGVNS. The CDR3 protein is CASSESGSPTYEQYF. CDR3 DNA sequence: TGTGCCAGCAGTGAATCCGGCAGTCCCACCTACGAGCAGTACTTC.